These T cell receptor beta chains were read from a single sample in a study of T cell responses to AZD1222 COVID-19 vaccine. Profiled with immunoSEQ multiplex PCR; TCRdb holds only in-frame clones, not every one. The sample lists roughly 140,000 clones, about 91% occurring once. The sample in question was peripheral blood, obtained on day 0 of AZD1222 vaccination. The receptors shown here come from an adult in good health. Both conserved end residues are part of each CDR3. D genes are given only for firm matches. Clone size, where shown, is once, few, many, or a class for clones that have expanded.

TRBV5-4	TRBJ1-1	NA	TRBD1	CASSSPGQGDTEAFF	TGTGCCAGCAGTTCTCCGGGACAGGGGGATACTGAAGCTTTCTTT
TRBV3-1/TRBV3-2	TRBJ1-2	NA	NA	CASSQDSGDGFTNYGYTF	TGTGCCAGCAGCCAAGATAGTGGGGACGGGTTTACTAACTATGGCTACACCTTC
TRBV10-3	TRBJ2-5	NA	NA	CAISELQETQYF	TGTGCCATCAGTGAGTTACAAGAGACCCAGTACTTC
TRBV5-6	TRBJ1-2	NA	TRBD1	CASSFRQGNGYTF	TGTGCCAGCAGCTTCAGACAGGGCAATGGCTACACCTTC
TRBV27	TRBJ2-1	few	NA	CASSPDSRWNEQFF	TGTGCCAGCAGTCCCGACAGTCGTTGGAATGAGCAGTTCTTC
TRBV5-1	TRBJ1-2	NA	NA	CASSPYFFRGYTF	TGCGCCAGCAGCCCCTATTTTTTCCGTGGCTACACCTTC
TRBV19	TRBJ1-2	NA	TRBD1	CASQQGAGGYTF	TGTGCCAGCCAACAGGGGGCCGGGGGCTACACCTTC
TRBV6-5	TRBJ1-1	NA	NA	CASSYTSSTEAFF	TGTGCCAGCAGTTACACCTCATCCACTGAAGCTTTCTTT
TRBV28	TRBJ2-1	once	NA	CASSFVGRVNEQFF	TGTGCCAGCAGTTTTGTCGGCAGGGTCAATGAGCAGTTCTTC
TRBV28	TRBJ2-7	NA	NA	CASIGRTSTYEQYF	TGTGCCAGCATCGGCCGGACAAGTACCTACGAGCAGTACTTC
TRBV14	TRBJ1-1	NA	NA	CASSQVVNTEAFF	TGTGCCAGCAGCCAAGTAGTGAACACTGAAGCTTTCTTT
TRBV25-1	TRBJ1-1	NA	NA	CASSEAGWTEAFF	TGTGCCAGCAGTGAAGCAGGGTGGACTGAAGCTTTCTTT
TRBV5-1	TRBJ1-6	NA	NA	CASSSQSGASYNSPLHF	TGCGCCAGCAGCTCACAGTCGGGGGCTTCCTATAATTCACCCCTCCACTTT
TRBV5-1	TRBJ2-7	NA	NA	CASSSRQGAAGPRSYEQYF	TGCGCCAGCAGCTCACGACAGGGAGCGGCGGGGCCTCGCTCCTACGAGCAGTACTTC
TRBV12-2	TRBJ1-2	NA	NA	CASRPRGEETYGYTF	TGTGCAAGTCGCCCGCGAGGGGAGGAGACCTATGGCTACACCTTC
TRBV6-6	TRBJ2-4	NA	TRBD1	CASSKRSYRGESIQYF	TGTGCCAGCAGTAAACGGTCCTACAGGGGGGAGTCCATTCAGTACTTC
TRBV7-9	TRBJ2-5	NA	NA	CASSLVGVGETQYF	TGTGCCAGCAGCTTAGTAGGGGTTGGAGAGACCCAGTACTTC
TRBV11-2	TRBJ1-2	NA	NA	CASSPQLRYTF	TGTGCCAGCAGCCCACAGCTTCGCTACACCTTC
TRBV5-5	TRBJ2-1	once	NA	CASSWGGSGNEQFF	TGTGCCAGCAGCTGGGGGGGCAGCGGCAATGAGCAGTTCTTC
TRBV9	TRBJ2-1	once	TRBD2	CASDSGSSYNEQFF	TGTGCCAGTGATAGCGGGAGCTCCTACAATGAGCAGTTCTTC
TRBV5-4	TRBJ2-7	once	TRBD2	CASSFAGTSGFISYEQYF	TGTGCCAGCAGCTTCGCCGGGACTAGCGGGTTTATCTCCTACGAGCAGTACTTC
TRBV28	TRBJ1-2	NA	NA	CASSSSTGLGGYTF	TGTGCCAGCAGTTCCTCGACAGGACTAGGGGGCTACACCTTC
TRBV7-2	TRBJ2-3	NA	TRBD1	CASSRDSLSTDTQYF	TGTGCCAGCAGCCGGGACAGCCTTAGCACAGATACGCAGTATTTT
TRBV5-1	TRBJ1-5	NA	TRBD1	CASSSKACRDRLGYSNQPQHF	TGCGCCAGCAGCTCCAAGGCCTGCCGGGACAGGTTGGGGTATAGCAATCAGCCCCAGCATTTT
TRBV28	TRBJ1-5	NA	TRBD1	CASSIRDRGSGQPQHF	TGTGCCAGCAGTATCCGGGACAGGGGATCTGGTCAGCCCCAGCATTTT
TRBV6-1	TRBJ1-1	NA	TRBD1	CASSEVIGTANTEAFF	TGTGCCAGCAGTGAAGTAATAGGGACAGCGAACACTGAAGCTTTCTTT
TRBV4-1	TRBJ2-4	NA	NA	CASSRIPRRLAKNIQYF	TGCGCCAGCAGCCGGATTCCAAGGAGACTAGCCAAAAACATTCAGTACTTC
TRBV11-2	TRBJ1-5	NA	NA	CASSLEASGNQPQHF	TGTGCCAGCAGCTTAGAGGCTTCCGGCAATCAGCCCCAGCATTTT
TRBV9	TRBJ2-2	NA	TRBD2	CASSVGLAGNTGELFF	TGTGCCAGCAGCGTAGGGCTAGCGGGAAACACCGGGGAGCTGTTTTTT